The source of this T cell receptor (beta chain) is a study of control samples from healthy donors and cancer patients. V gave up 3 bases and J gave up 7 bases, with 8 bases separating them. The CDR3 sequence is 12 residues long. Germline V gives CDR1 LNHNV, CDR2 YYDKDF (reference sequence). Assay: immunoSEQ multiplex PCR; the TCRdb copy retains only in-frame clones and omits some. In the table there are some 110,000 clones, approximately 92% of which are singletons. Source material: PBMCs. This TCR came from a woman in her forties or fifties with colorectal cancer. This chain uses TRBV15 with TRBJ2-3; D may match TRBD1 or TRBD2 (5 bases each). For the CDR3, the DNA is TGTGCCACCAGCAGGGGGGTTCATACGCAGTATTTT. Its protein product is CATSRGVHTQYF.